Listed below are T cell receptor beta chains from one sample, sequenced in a study of blood T cell repertoires in COVID-19. Clones were read by immunoSEQ multiplex PCR, and TCRdb kept only the in-frame ones, dropping some. The data show 150,000 to 200,000 clones, 80% to 90% seen once. What was sequenced was peripheral blood. The receptors here all came from a human donor in a cohort sampled during active COVID-19. CDR3s include the opening cysteine and the closing phenylalanine or tryptophan. The D gene is left open where the match is weak. A row's size may be missing; if present it is once, few, many or a size class.

J gene: TRBJ2-7; D gene: TRBD1; clone size: .; V gene: TRBV27; CDR3 protein: CASSRRGQGYEQYF
J gene: TRBJ2-2; D gene: .; clone size: few; V gene: TRBV4-3; CDR3 protein: CASSQDRPLTGELFF
J gene: TRBJ2-2; D gene: .; clone size: .; V gene: TRBV20-1; CDR3 protein: CSARGLGELFF
J gene: TRBJ2-7; D gene: .; clone size: many; V gene: TRBV5-5; CDR3 protein: CASSLTTAYEQYF
J gene: TRBJ2-7; D gene: TRBD1; clone size: .; V gene: TRBV28; CDR3 protein: CASRPTGVGSNEQYF
J gene: TRBJ1-2; D gene: TRBD1; clone size: .; V gene: TRBV10-3; CDR3 protein: CAITGQAFNYGYTF
J gene: TRBJ2-3; D gene: TRBD2; clone size: .; V gene: TRBV19; CDR3 protein: CASSILAGITDTQYF
J gene: TRBJ2-3; D gene: .; clone size: .; V gene: TRBV24-1; CDR3 protein: CATSDLRRGDTQYF
J gene: TRBJ2-7; D gene: .; clone size: many; V gene: TRBV13; CDR3 protein: CASSSRQASYEQYF
J gene: TRBJ2-2; D gene: TRBD1; clone size: .; V gene: TRBV11-3; CDR3 protein: CASSRGQANTGELFF
J gene: TRBJ2-2; D gene: TRBD1; clone size: few; V gene: TRBV18; CDR3 protein: CASSPGTVTGELFF
J gene: TRBJ2-7; D gene: TRBD2; clone size: few; V gene: TRBV5-4; CDR3 protein: CASSLGGGAGVYEQYF
J gene: TRBJ2-1; D gene: .; clone size: few; V gene: TRBV11-2; CDR3 protein: CASSLDTAGEQFF
J gene: TRBJ2-4; D gene: .; clone size: .; V gene: TRBV7-9; CDR3 protein: CASSNGGSDIQYF
J gene: TRBJ1-1; D gene: .; clone size: few; V gene: TRBV6-5; CDR3 protein: CASSSVGTEAFF
J gene: TRBJ2-7; D gene: .; clone size: .; V gene: TRBV30; CDR3 protein: CAWSPQNLGALEQYF
J gene: TRBJ1-1; D gene: TRBD1; clone size: .; V gene: TRBV9; CDR3 protein: CASSVAGGGDTEAFF
J gene: TRBJ2-1; D gene: TRBD2; clone size: .; V gene: TRBV9; CDR3 protein: CASTGGTSGVTEQFF
J gene: TRBJ1-6; D gene: .; clone size: .; V gene: TRBV14; CDR3 protein: CASSQSLRGNSPLHF
J gene: TRBJ2-2; D gene: .; clone size: .; V gene: TRBV6-6; CDR3 protein: CASSWAPEGGGELFF
J gene: TRBJ2-7; D gene: .; clone size: .; V gene: TRBV13; CDR3 protein: CASSLQQGLEQYF
J gene: TRBJ1-1; D gene: .; clone size: .; V gene: TRBV5-4; CDR3 protein: CASSPDQGMNTEAFF
J gene: TRBJ1-1; D gene: .; clone size: .; V gene: TRBV28; CDR3 protein: CASSFGQNTEAFF
J gene: TRBJ1-1; D gene: .; clone size: .; V gene: TRBV5-6; CDR3 protein: CASSLSQGWVNTEAFF
J gene: TRBJ1-1; D gene: .; clone size: .; V gene: TRBV3-1/TRBV3-2; CDR3 protein: CASSQETKTFF
J gene: TRBJ2-3; D gene: .; clone size: .; V gene: TRBV10-1; CDR3 protein: CASSEREVADSSTDTQYF
J gene: TRBJ2-7; D gene: TRBD2; clone size: .; V gene: TRBV19; CDR3 protein: CASSNLLAGHSYEQYF
J gene: TRBJ1-1; D gene: TRBD1; clone size: .; V gene: TRBV5-5; CDR3 protein: CASSPWKGTGDTEAFF
J gene: TRBJ2-5; D gene: .; clone size: .; V gene: TRBV29-1; CDR3 protein: CSVPAGISQETQYF
J gene: TRBJ2-5; D gene: .; clone size: .; V gene: TRBV5-1; CDR3 protein: CASSYNTQVQETQYF
J gene: TRBJ1-2; D gene: .; clone size: .; V gene: TRBV9; CDR3 protein: CASSSQESGYGYTF
J gene: TRBJ1-1; D gene: TRBD1; clone size: .; V gene: TRBV19; CDR3 protein: CASLPRTGWSTEAFF
J gene: TRBJ2-7; D gene: .; clone size: .; V gene: TRBV7-8; CDR3 protein: CASSQDLGEQYF
J gene: TRBJ1-2; D gene: .; clone size: .; V gene: TRBV29-1; CDR3 protein: CSALGGVQRNYGYTF
J gene: TRBJ2-1; D gene: TRBD2; clone size: .; V gene: TRBV4-1; CDR3 protein: CASSQVVSSGTNEQFF
J gene: TRBJ2-1; D gene: TRBD2; clone size: .; V gene: TRBV19; CDR3 protein: CASSLQRGGPYNEQFF
J gene: TRBJ2-3; D gene: .; clone size: .; V gene: TRBV5-4; CDR3 protein: CASSLDVFGEADTQYF
J gene: TRBJ1-3; D gene: .; clone size: few; V gene: TRBV5-4; CDR3 protein: CASSLGGRRGVEGNTIYF
J gene: TRBJ2-3; D gene: TRBD1; clone size: .; V gene: TRBV5-6; CDR3 protein: CASSGWGQPTDTQYF
J gene: TRBJ2-7; D gene: TRBD2; clone size: .; V gene: TRBV30; CDR3 protein: CAWSQLAGVQEQYF